The 14 T cell receptor beta chains listed next were all sequenced from one sample in a study of cytomegalovirus exposure and HLA in healthy donors. Assay used: immunoSEQ multiplex PCR; TCRdb lists only in-frame clones, some missing. The table lists under 250,000 clones, roughly 85% of them singletons. Sequenced input: PBMCs. All receptors come from a woman in her late teens or twenties in good health and CMV-seronegative.

The sample holds one count of this clone. The chain recombines TRBV6-5 with TRBJ2-1; 9 bases fit TRBD1. Germline CDR1 and CDR2: MNHEY and SVGAGI. CDR3 length: 16 residues. After removal of 4 bases from V and 6 bases from J, the junction contained 10 bases not matched to a gene. CDR3 sequence (DNA): TGTGCCAGCAGTTCCCCGAGGGGACAGGGCGGCAATGAGCAGTTCTTC. This gives the protein CASSSPRGQGGNEQFF.

This clone was picked up a small number of times. V gene TRBV2 combines with J gene TRBJ2-7; maybe TRBD1 (6 bases). The CDR3 is made up of 12 amino acids. V was pared by 6 bases and J by 4 bases, with 10 bases between. Germline lookup yields CDR1 SNHLY and CDR2 FYNNEI. In DNA, the CDR3 is TGTGCCAGCAGACAGGGTTCATACGAGCAGTACTTC. Protein product: CASRQGSYEQYF.

The DNA of the CDR3 is TGTGCCAGCAGCCAGACAGGACCCTACGAGCAGTACTTC. It is translated as CASSQTGPYEQYF. This sequence joins TRBV6-1 and TRBJ2-7; a possible D gene is TRBD1 (6 bases). Trimming cost V 6 bases and J 2 bases, with 11 bases left between them. Germline V gene sequence: CDR1 MNHNS, CDR2 SASEGT. The CDR3 loop spans 13 amino acids.

V usage is TRBV19 and J usage is TRBJ1-5, with 9 bases fitting TRBD1. The CDR3 has 14 amino acids. Germline-derived CDR1 and CDR2 are LNHDA and SQIVND (reference sequence). Trimming took 8 bases from V and 5 from J; bases not matched to a gene: 7. CDR3 coding DNA: TGTGCCAGTCAACAACAGGGGGCGTATCAGCCCCAGCATTTT. This translates into CASQQQGAYQPQHF.

This chain links TRBV4-1 with TRBJ2-1; D uncertain. The CDR3 sequence is 15 residues long. V dropped 1 base and J dropped 2 bases, with 9 bases sitting between them. From germline, CDR1 is MGHRA and CDR2 YSYEKL. In DNA form, the CDR3 reads TGCGCCAGCAGCCAAGGGACGGCAACCTACAATGAGCAGTTCTTC. It translates to CASSQGTATYNEQFF.

This clone was detected only a few times. V gene TRBV10-2 combines with J gene TRBJ1-1, with D possibly TRBD1 on 5 matching bases. Germline CDR1 is WSHSY and CDR2 is SAAADI. The V and J ends lost 3 bases and 4 bases respectively, with 12 bases between them. The length of the CDR3 is 14 residues. CDR3 loop: CASSDFEGFTEAFF. The DNA of the CDR3 is TGCGCCAGCAGTGACTTCGAGGGGTTCACTGAAGCTTTCTTT.

This clone showed up just once. This chain uses TRBV29-1 with TRBJ2-7; 7 nucleotides line up with TRBD1. V was clipped by 5 bases and J by 0 bases; unmatched bases: 1. The germline V gene has CDR1 SQVTM and CDR2 ANQGSEA. The CDR3 has 12 residues. CDR3 in DNA: TGCAGCGTTCGACAGGGCTCCTACGAGCAGTACTTC. Its translation is CSVRQGSYEQYF.

The chain uses TRBV5-1 and TRBJ2-3; weak D call: TRBD2 (5 bases). The germline CDR1 and CDR2 sequences are SGHRS and YFSETQ. Trimming removed 1 base at V and 3 bases at J, with 12 bases between. The CDR3 consists of 15 residues. Written as DNA, the CDR3 is TGCGCCAGCAGCTTGTCCACTACGGGGACAGATACGCAGTATTTT. This gives the protein CASSLSTTGTDTQYF.

The chain carries TRBV23-1 and TRBJ1-6; 9 nucleotides line up with TRBD1. TRBV23-1 is treated as an ORF (open reading frame) with a function not yet certain. Unmatched junction bases numbered 23, after V lost 6 bases and J lost 8 bases. There are 20 residues in the CDR3. CDR3 DNA: TGCGCCAGCAGCGAGACCACGGGGTCTATACGAGGGACAGGGCATTCACCCCTCCACTTT. Translated: CASSETTGSIRGTGHSPLHF.

The rearrangement links TRBV27 to TRBJ2-5; 10 positions agree with TRBD1. The germline gives CDR1 MNHEY, CDR2 SMNVEV (reference sequence). This CDR3 has 15 amino acids. With 5 bases clipped from V and 4 bases from J, the junction kept 7 bases outside the gene matches. The CDR3 coding sequence is TGTGCCAGCAGTGGCGGACAGGGGGTCGGAGAGACCCAGTACTTC. Amino acids: CASSGGQGVGETQYF.

This clone was detected once. The chain employs TRBV7-8 and TRBJ1-2, with a weak D call TRBD1 (6 bases). This CDR3 is built from 12 residues. Germline V CDR1 and CDR2: SGHVS, FQNEAQ. The V gene lost 4 bases and the J gene lost 4 bases, with 7 bases spanning the gap. This CDR3 reads CASSSQGYGYTF. CDR3 nucleotide sequence: TGTGCCAGCAGCTCACAGGGCTATGGCTACACCTTC.

The chain couples TRBV5-6 to TRBJ1-5; D possibly corresponds to TRBD1 (5 bases). The germline gives CDR1 SGHDT, CDR2 YYEEEE. The V and J ends lost 0 bases and 4 bases respectively, with 5 bases between them. The CDR3 is 13 residues long. CDR3 bases: TGTGCCAGCAGCTTGGGACAGAATCAGCCCCAGCATTTT. Its translation is CASSLGQNQPQHF.

As for this clone: One junction end disagrees with the germline gene, perhaps due to a read error. This chain joins TRBV4-1 and TRBJ1-2, with a possible D match to TRBD1 (6 bases). CDR3 length equals 13 residues. From germline, CDR1 is MGHRA and CDR2 YSYEKL. The CDR3 loop reads CASSRTDSAEPNF. The CDR3 coding sequence is TGCGCCAGCAGCCGAACGGACAGCGCCGAGCCTAACTTC.

Many counts were recorded for this clone. This chain's CDR3 is CASSGYSTYGYTF. CDR3 DNA sequence: TGTGCCAGCAGTGGCTACTCAACTTATGGCTACACCTTC. V gene TRBV7-9 combines with J gene TRBJ1-2; unclear D gene. Per germline, CDR1 SEHNR and CDR2 FQNEAQ (reference sequence). The ends were cut back, 6 bases at V and 5 bases at J, with 13 bases in the middle. The CDR3 contains 13 residues. The full variable domain, completed using reference TRBV7-9 and TRBJ1-2, is DTGVSQNPRHKITKRGQNVTFRCDPISEHNRLYWYRQTLGQGPEFLTYFQNEAQLEKSRLLSDRFSAERPKGSFSTLEIQRTEQGDSAMYLCASSGYSTYGYTFGSGTRLTVV.